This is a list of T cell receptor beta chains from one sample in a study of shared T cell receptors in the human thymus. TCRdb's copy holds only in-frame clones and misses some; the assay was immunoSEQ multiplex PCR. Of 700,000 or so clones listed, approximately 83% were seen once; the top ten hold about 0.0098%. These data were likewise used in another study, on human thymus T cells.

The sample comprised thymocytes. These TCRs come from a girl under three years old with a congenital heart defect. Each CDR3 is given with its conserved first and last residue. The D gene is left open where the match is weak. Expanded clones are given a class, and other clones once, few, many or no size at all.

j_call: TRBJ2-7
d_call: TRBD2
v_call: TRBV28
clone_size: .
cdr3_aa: CASSLWGLAGALLYEQYF
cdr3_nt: TGTGCCAGCAGTTTATGGGGACTAGCGGGGGCCCTTCTTTACGAGCAGTACTTC

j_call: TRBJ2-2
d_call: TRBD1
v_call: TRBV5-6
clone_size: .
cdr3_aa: CASSLDQGETGELFF
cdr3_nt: TGTGCCAGCAGCTTAGACCAGGGGGAGACCGGGGAGCTGTTTTTT

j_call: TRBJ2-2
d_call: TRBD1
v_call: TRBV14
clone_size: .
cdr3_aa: CASSSGQGDTGELFF
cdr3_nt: TGTGCCAGCAGCTCGGGACAGGGGGACACCGGGGAGCTGTTTTTT

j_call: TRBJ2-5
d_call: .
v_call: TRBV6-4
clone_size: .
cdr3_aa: CASSDPGGGSTEQETQYF
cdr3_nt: TGTGCCAGCAGTGACCCAGGGGGAGGATCAACGGAACAAGAGACCCAGTACTTC

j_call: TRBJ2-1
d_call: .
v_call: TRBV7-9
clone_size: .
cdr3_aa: CASSLNRVPPPQFF
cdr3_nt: TGTGCCAGCAGCTTGAACAGGGTGCCCCCTCCGCAGTTCTTC

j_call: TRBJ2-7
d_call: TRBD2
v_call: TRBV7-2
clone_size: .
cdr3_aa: CASSLTSGGHTSYEQYF
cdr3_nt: TGTGCCAGCAGCTTAACTAGCGGGGGCCATACTTCCTACGAGCAGTACTTC

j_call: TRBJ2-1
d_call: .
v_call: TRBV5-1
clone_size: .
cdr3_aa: CASSLVIGAGQYNEQFF
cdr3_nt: TGCGCCAGCAGCTTGGTAATCGGCGCAGGCCAATACAATGAGCAGTTCTTC

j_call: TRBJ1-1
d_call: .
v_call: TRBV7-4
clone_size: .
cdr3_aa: CASSSAVGQLPEAFF
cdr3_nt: TGTGCCAGCAGCTCTGCGGTCGGACAATTACCCGAAGCTTTCTTT

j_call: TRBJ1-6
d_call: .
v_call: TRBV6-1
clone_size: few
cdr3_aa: CATEDRFSPLHF
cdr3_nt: TGTGCCACCGAGGACAGATTTTCACCCCTCCACTTT

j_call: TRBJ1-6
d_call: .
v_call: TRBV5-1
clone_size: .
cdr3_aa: CASTSPTVGDSPLHF
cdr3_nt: TGCGCCAGCACAAGTCCTACCGTAGGAGATTCACCCCTCCACTTT

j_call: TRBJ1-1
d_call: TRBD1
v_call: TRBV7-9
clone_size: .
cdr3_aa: CASSIGTEPTEAFF
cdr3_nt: TGTGCCAGCTCCATAGGGACAGAACCCACTGAAGCTTTCTTT

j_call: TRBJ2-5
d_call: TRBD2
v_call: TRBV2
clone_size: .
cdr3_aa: CASSEASNTIERGGQETQYF
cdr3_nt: TGTGCCAGCAGTGAAGCGTCTAACACAATCGAGCGGGGGGGCCAAGAGACCCAGTACTTC

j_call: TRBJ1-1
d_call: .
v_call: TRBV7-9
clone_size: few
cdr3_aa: CASSLKRNTEAFF
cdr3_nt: TGTGCCAGCAGCTTAAAGAGGAACACTGAAGCTTTCTTT

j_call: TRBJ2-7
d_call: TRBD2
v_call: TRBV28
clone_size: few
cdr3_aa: CASRGPGLATHEQYF
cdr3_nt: TGTGCCAGCAGGGGACCGGGACTAGCTACTCACGAGCAGTACTTC

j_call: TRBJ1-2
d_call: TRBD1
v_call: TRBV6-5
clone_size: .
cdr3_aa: CASSLTGGHGYTF
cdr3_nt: TGTGCCAGCAGCCTGACAGGGGGCCATGGCTACACCTTC

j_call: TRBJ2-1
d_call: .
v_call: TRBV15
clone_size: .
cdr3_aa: CATSSLNEGLPENEQFF
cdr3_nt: TGTGCCACCAGCAGTCTCAACGAAGGACTACCGGAGAATGAGCAGTTCTTC

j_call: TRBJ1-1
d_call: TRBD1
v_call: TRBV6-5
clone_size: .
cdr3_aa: CASRHRDSEAFF
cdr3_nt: TGTGCCAGCAGACACCGGGACAGCGAAGCTTTCTTT

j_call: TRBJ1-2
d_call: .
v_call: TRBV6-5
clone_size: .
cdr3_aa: CASMGGGDLNYGYTF
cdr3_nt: TGTGCCAGCATGGGGGGAGGGGACCTCAACTATGGCTACACCTTC

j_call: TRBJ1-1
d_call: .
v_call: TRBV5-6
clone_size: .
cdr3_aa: CASSLTPGYTGEAFF
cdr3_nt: TGTGCCAGCAGCTTGACCCCCGGCTACACAGGAGAAGCTTTCTTT

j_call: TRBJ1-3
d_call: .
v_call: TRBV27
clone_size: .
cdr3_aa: CASGPQGSGNTIYF
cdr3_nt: TGTGCCAGCGGACCACAGGGCTCTGGAAACACCATATATTTT

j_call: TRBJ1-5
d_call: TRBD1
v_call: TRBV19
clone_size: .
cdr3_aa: CASSTGQGDNQPQHF
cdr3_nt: TGTGCCAGTAGTACAGGACAGGGCGACAATCAGCCCCAGCATTTT

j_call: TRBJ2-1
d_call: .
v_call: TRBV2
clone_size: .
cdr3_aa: CASSADEQFF
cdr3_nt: TGTGCCAGCAGTGCGGATGAGCAGTTCTTC

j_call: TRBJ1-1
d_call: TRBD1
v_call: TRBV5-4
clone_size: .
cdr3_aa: CASSPRTRTGGGNTEAFF
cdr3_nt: TGTGCCAGCAGCCCACGCACTCGGACAGGGGGAGGGAACACTGAAGCTTTCTTT

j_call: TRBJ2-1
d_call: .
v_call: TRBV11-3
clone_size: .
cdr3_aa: CASSPRGGVTYNEQFF
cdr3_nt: TGTGCCAGCAGCCCCCGGGGCGGGGTCACATACAATGAGCAGTTCTTC

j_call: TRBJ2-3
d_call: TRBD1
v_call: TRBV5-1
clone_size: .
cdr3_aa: CASSSLTGTAPIRRTDTQYF
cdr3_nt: TGCGCCAGCAGCTCCTTAACCGGGACAGCCCCTATTAGGAGGACAGATACGCAGTATTTT

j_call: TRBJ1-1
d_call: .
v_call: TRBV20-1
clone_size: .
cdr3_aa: CSAFRAFF
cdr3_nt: TGCAGTGCATTTCGAGCTTTCTTT

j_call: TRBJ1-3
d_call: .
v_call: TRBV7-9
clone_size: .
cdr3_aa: CASSLQAPSRSGNTIYF
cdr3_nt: TGTGCCAGCAGCTTACAGGCCCCATCGCGCTCTGGAAACACCATATATTTT

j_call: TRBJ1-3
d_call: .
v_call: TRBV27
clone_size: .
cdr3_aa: CASSRGTSGNTIYF
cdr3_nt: TGTGCCAGCAGTAGGGGGACGTCTGGAAACACCATATATTTT

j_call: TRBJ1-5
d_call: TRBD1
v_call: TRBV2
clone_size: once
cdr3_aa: CASSLHPRDSPYSNQPQHF
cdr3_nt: TGTGCCAGCAGTCTCCACCCCCGGGACAGCCCTTATAGCAATCAGCCCCAGCATTTT

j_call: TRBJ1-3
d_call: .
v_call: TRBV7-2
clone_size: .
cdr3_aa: CASSSIKPPGTIYF
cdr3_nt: TGTGCCAGCAGCTCCATTAAGCCACCCGGCACCATATATTTT

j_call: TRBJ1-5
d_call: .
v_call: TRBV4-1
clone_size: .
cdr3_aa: CASSQDPRWGGSNQPQHF
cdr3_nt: TGCGCCAGCAGCCAAGATCCCCGGTGGGGGGGGAGCAATCAGCCCCAGCATTTT

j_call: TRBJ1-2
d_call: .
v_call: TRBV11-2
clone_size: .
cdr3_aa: CASSSNTLDLNYGYTF
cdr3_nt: TGTGCCAGCAGCTCAAACACACTAGATCTTAACTATGGCTACACCTTC

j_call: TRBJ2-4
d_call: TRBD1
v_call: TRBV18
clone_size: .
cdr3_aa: CASSPRDRGQVNIQYF
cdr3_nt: TGTGCCAGCTCACCTCGGGACAGGGGGCAAGTGAACATTCAGTACTTC

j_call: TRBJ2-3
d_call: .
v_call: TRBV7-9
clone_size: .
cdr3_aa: CASSLIGAADTQYF
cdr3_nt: TGTGCCAGCAGCTTGATCGGTGCGGCAGATACGCAGTATTTT

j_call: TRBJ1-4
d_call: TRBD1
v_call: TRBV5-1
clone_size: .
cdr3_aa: CASGTGNEKLFF
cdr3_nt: TGCGCCAGCGGGACAGGGAATGAAAAACTGTTTTTT

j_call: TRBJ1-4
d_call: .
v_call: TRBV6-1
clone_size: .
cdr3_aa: CASKEQGDEKLFF
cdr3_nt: TGTGCCAGCAAGGAACAGGGAGATGAAAAACTGTTTTTT

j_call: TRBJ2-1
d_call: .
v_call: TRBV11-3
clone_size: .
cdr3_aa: CASSRSPRSYNEQFF
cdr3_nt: TGTGCCAGCAGCCGGAGCCCTCGCTCCTACAATGAGCAGTTCTTC

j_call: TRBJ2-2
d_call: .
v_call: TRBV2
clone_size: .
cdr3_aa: CASSDKPVVGTSNTGELFF
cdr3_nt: TGTGCCAGCAGCGACAAACCGGTGGTGGGGACATCGAACACCGGGGAGCTGTTTTTT

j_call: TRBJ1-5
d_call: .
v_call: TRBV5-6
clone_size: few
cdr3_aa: CASSLRPPGPQHF
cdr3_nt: TGTGCCAGCAGCTTGCGGCCCCCGGGGCCCCAGCATTTT

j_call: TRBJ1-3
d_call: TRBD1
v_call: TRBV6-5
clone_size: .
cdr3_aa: CASRATGSTGNTIYF
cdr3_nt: TGTGCCAGCAGAGCGACAGGGAGTACTGGAAACACCATATATTTT

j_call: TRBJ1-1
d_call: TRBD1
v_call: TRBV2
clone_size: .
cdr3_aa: CASSLLWTGGIASEAFF
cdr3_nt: TGTGCCAGCTCCCTACTCTGGACAGGGGGAATCGCTTCTGAAGCTTTCTTT

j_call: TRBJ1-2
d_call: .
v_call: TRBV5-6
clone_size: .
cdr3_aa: CASSRPGGFGYTF
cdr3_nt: TGTGCCAGCAGCCGACCGGGGGGGTTTGGCTACACCTTC

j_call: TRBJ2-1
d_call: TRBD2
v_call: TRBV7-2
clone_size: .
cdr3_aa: CASSYRTSGGANEQFF
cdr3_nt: TGTGCCAGCAGCTACAGGACTAGCGGGGGGGCCAATGAGCAGTTCTTC

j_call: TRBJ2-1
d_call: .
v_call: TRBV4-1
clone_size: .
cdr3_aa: CASSQDGAGAYNEQFF
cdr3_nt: TGCGCCAGCAGCCAAGATGGCGCGGGGGCATACAATGAGCAGTTCTTC

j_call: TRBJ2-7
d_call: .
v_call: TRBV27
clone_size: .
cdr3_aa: CASSVHRKGEQYF
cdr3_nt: TGTGCCAGCAGTGTCCACAGGAAGGGCGAGCAGTACTTC

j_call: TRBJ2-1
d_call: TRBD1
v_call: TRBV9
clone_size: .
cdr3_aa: CASSVGEGRGHLEQFF
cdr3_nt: TGTGCCAGCAGCGTAGGTGAGGGCAGGGGGCACCTTGAGCAGTTCTTC

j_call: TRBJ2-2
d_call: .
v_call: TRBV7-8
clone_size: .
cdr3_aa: CASSLAAPSRQPNTGELFF
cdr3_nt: TGTGCCAGCAGCTTAGCCGCCCCTTCCCGACAGCCTAACACCGGGGAGCTGTTTTTT

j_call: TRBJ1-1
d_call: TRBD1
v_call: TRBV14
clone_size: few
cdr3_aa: CASSPLRDRLNTEAFF
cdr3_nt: TGTGCCAGCAGCCCCCTTCGGGACAGATTGAACACTGAAGCTTTCTTT

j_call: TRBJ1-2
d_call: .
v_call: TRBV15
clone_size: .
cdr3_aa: CATTGSLLANYGYTF
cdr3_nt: TGTGCCACCACAGGGTCCCTTCTAGCTAACTATGGCTACACCTTC

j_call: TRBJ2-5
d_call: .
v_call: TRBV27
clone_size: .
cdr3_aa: CAIGTLGETQYF
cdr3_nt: TGTGCCATCGGGACACTCGGGGAGACCCAGTACTTC

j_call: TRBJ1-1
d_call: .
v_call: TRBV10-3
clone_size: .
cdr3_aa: CATEARQALNTEAFF
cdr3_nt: TGTGCCACCGAAGCTCGACAGGCCCTTAACACTGAAGCTTTCTTT

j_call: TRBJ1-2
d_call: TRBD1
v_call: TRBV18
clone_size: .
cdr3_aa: CASSPGQGNGYTF
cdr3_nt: TGTGCCAGCTCACCAGGACAGGGCAATGGCTACACCTTC

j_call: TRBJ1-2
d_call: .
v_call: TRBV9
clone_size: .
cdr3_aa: CASSVAPWTVGVGYTF
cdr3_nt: TGTGCCAGCAGCGTAGCGCCCTGGACAGTCGGGGTCGGCTACACCTTC